Listed below are T cell receptor beta chains from one sample, sequenced in a study of blood T cell repertoires in COVID-19. TCRdb keeps only in-frame clones here, not all; method: immunoSEQ multiplex PCR. The sample comprises about 200,000 clones, around 89% of which are singletons, and approximately 5.5% rests with the top ten. Sequencing was carried out using peripheral blood. Receptor source: a man aged 40-50 years with active or convalescent COVID-19. The CDR3 runs from the conserved cysteine through the conserved F or W. Each record gives: V gene, D gene, clone size, J gene, CDR3 protein, CDR3 DNA. A D gene is named only where the DNA matches it firmly. Size values are once, few and many counts, or a class for expanded clones, and some rows have none.

v_call: TRBV27
d_call: -
clone_size: -
j_call: TRBJ1-6
cdr3_aa: CASSTGGLGSPLHF
cdr3_nt: TGTGCCAGCAGCACGGGGGGTCTTGGGTCACCCCTCCACTTT

v_call: TRBV6-5
d_call: TRBD2
clone_size: -
j_call: TRBJ2-1
cdr3_aa: CASRRGLAGYNEQFF
cdr3_nt: TGTGCCAGCAGAAGGGGACTAGCGGGTTACAATGAGCAGTTCTTC

v_call: TRBV19
d_call: TRBD1
clone_size: -
j_call: TRBJ1-1
cdr3_aa: CASRAGGPNTEAFF
cdr3_nt: TGTGCCAGTAGGGCAGGGGGCCCGAACACTGAAGCTTTCTTT

v_call: TRBV3-1/TRBV3-2
d_call: TRBD1
clone_size: -
j_call: TRBJ1-5
cdr3_aa: CASSRRGLSNQPQHF
cdr3_nt: TGTGCCAGCAGCCGCAGGGGGCTTAGCAATCAGCCCCAGCATTTT

v_call: TRBV5-1
d_call: TRBD2
clone_size: -
j_call: TRBJ2-1
cdr3_aa: CASSGRTSGDLLFF
cdr3_nt: TGCGCCAGCAGCGGGAGGACTAGCGGGGACCTTCTGTTCTTC

v_call: TRBV15
d_call: -
clone_size: -
j_call: TRBJ1-2
cdr3_aa: CATSRERWAGEGYTF
cdr3_nt: TGTGCCACCAGCAGAGAAAGGTGGGCAGGGGAGGGCTACACCTTC

v_call: TRBV7-8
d_call: TRBD1
clone_size: -
j_call: TRBJ2-2
cdr3_aa: CASSLTVFRGPGGELFF
cdr3_nt: TGTGCCAGCAGCTTAACGGTTTTCAGGGGGCCGGGCGGGGAGCTGTTTTTT

v_call: TRBV11-2
d_call: -
clone_size: -
j_call: TRBJ2-7
cdr3_aa: CASSLNRNNDYEQYF
cdr3_nt: TGTGCCAGCAGCTTAAACCGCAACAATGACTACGAGCAGTACTTC

v_call: TRBV30
d_call: TRBD2
clone_size: -
j_call: TRBJ2-4
cdr3_aa: CAWRPGTSGKNIQYF
cdr3_nt: TGTGCCTGGCGCCCCGGGACTAGCGGAAAAAACATTCAGTACTTC

v_call: TRBV7-3
d_call: -
clone_size: -
j_call: TRBJ1-1
cdr3_aa: CASSLLGPNTEAFF
cdr3_nt: TGTGCCAGCAGCTTACTGGGGCCGAACACTGAAGCTTTCTTT

v_call: TRBV7-2
d_call: TRBD1
clone_size: once
j_call: TRBJ2-1
cdr3_aa: CASSLVIGGNYNEQFF
cdr3_nt: TGTGCCAGCAGCTTAGTGATAGGGGGCAACTACAATGAGCAGTTCTTC

v_call: TRBV19
d_call: -
clone_size: -
j_call: TRBJ1-6
cdr3_aa: CASRTANNSPLHF
cdr3_nt: TGTGCCAGTAGGACAGCGAATAATTCACCCCTCCACTTT

v_call: TRBV7-3
d_call: TRBD1
clone_size: once
j_call: TRBJ2-2
cdr3_aa: CASSPDRVTGELFF
cdr3_nt: TGTGCCAGCAGCCCAGACAGGGTCACCGGGGAGCTGTTTTTT

v_call: TRBV5-1
d_call: TRBD2
clone_size: -
j_call: TRBJ2-5
cdr3_aa: CASRTSGDPQETQYF
cdr3_nt: TGCGCCAGCAGAACTAGCGGGGACCCCCAAGAGACCCAGTACTTC

v_call: TRBV30
d_call: TRBD1
clone_size: -
j_call: TRBJ1-4
cdr3_aa: CAWSRGDRVDEKLFF
cdr3_nt: TGTGCCTGGAGTCGAGGGGACAGGGTCGATGAAAAACTGTTTTTT

v_call: TRBV27
d_call: TRBD1
clone_size: -
j_call: TRBJ1-1
cdr3_aa: CASSIRGGQGNTEAFF
cdr3_nt: TGTGCCAGCAGTATTAGAGGGGGACAGGGTAACACTGAAGCTTTCTTT

v_call: TRBV7-5
d_call: -
clone_size: -
j_call: TRBJ1-6
cdr3_aa: CVRSFGTTNSPLHF
cdr3_nt: TGTGTCAGAAGTTTTGGGACAACTAATTCACCCCTCCACTTT

v_call: TRBV6-6
d_call: -
clone_size: few
j_call: TRBJ2-7
cdr3_aa: CASSYDYQKGNEQYF
cdr3_nt: TGTGCCAGCAGTTACGACTACCAAAAAGGCAACGAGCAGTACTTC

v_call: TRBV6-5
d_call: -
clone_size: -
j_call: TRBJ2-3
cdr3_aa: CASRQGTTNTQYF
cdr3_nt: TGTGCCAGCAGACAAGGGACAACCAATACGCAGTATTTT

v_call: TRBV19
d_call: -
clone_size: -
j_call: TRBJ1-2
cdr3_aa: CASSLVPPYGYTF
cdr3_nt: TGTGCCAGTAGTCTCGTCCCTCCCTATGGCTACACCTTC

v_call: TRBV18
d_call: -
clone_size: -
j_call: TRBJ1-2
cdr3_aa: CASSPSAGDRGYTF
cdr3_nt: TGTGCCAGCTCACCATCGGCAGGGGATCGGGGCTACACCTTC

v_call: TRBV7-2
d_call: -
clone_size: -
j_call: TRBJ1-2
cdr3_aa: CASSLEAGNYGYTF
cdr3_nt: TGTGCCAGCAGCTTAGAAGCAGGGAACTATGGCTACACCTTC

v_call: TRBV6-5
d_call: -
clone_size: once
j_call: TRBJ2-5
cdr3_aa: CASRSRDIGTQYF
cdr3_nt: TGTGCCAGCAGGTCCCGGGACATCGGGACCCAGTACTTC

v_call: TRBV5-1
d_call: TRBD2
clone_size: -
j_call: TRBJ2-1
cdr3_aa: CASSLIAGGPAEQFF
cdr3_nt: TGCGCCAGCAGCTTGATAGCGGGAGGGCCAGCTGAGCAGTTCTTC

v_call: TRBV10-3
d_call: TRBD1
clone_size: -
j_call: TRBJ1-2
cdr3_aa: CAIGTGVSYGYTF
cdr3_nt: TGTGCCATAGGGACAGGGGTGAGCTATGGCTACACCTTC

v_call: TRBV7-2
d_call: TRBD1
clone_size: -
j_call: TRBJ1-1
cdr3_aa: CASSWDSYTEAFF
cdr3_nt: TGTGCCAGCAGCTGGGACAGCTACACTGAAGCTTTCTTT

v_call: TRBV28
d_call: TRBD2
clone_size: -
j_call: TRBJ2-1
cdr3_aa: CASSLSRLAGIYEQFF
cdr3_nt: TGTGCCAGCAGTCTATCGAGACTAGCGGGAATCTATGAGCAGTTCTTC

v_call: TRBV5-1
d_call: TRBD2
clone_size: -
j_call: TRBJ2-2
cdr3_aa: CASSQRGSNTGELFF
cdr3_nt: TGCGCCAGCAGCCAGCGGGGGTCGAACACCGGGGAGCTGTTTTTT

v_call: TRBV7-3
d_call: TRBD1
clone_size: -
j_call: TRBJ2-7
cdr3_aa: CASSPGTGFSYEQYF
cdr3_nt: TGTGCCAGCAGCCCCGGGACAGGGTTCTCCTACGAGCAGTACTTC

v_call: TRBV5-1
d_call: TRBD1
clone_size: few
j_call: TRBJ2-2
cdr3_aa: CASSPGDRDTGELFF
cdr3_nt: TGCGCCAGCAGCCCAGGGGACAGGGACACCGGGGAGCTGTTTTTT

v_call: TRBV7-9
d_call: -
clone_size: -
j_call: TRBJ2-5
cdr3_aa: CASSSQETQYF
cdr3_nt: TGTGCCAGCAGCTCACAAGAGACCCAGTACTTC

v_call: TRBV7-2
d_call: -
clone_size: -
j_call: TRBJ1-4
cdr3_aa: CASSPRSRRTTNEKLFF
cdr3_nt: TGTGCCAGCAGCCCTCGGTCGAGGCGAACAACTAATGAAAAACTGTTTTTT

v_call: TRBV19
d_call: TRBD1
clone_size: few
j_call: TRBJ2-3
cdr3_aa: CASSTTTGATDTQYF
cdr3_nt: TGTGCCAGTAGCACAACGACAGGGGCCACAGATACGCAGTATTTT

v_call: TRBV19
d_call: TRBD1
clone_size: -
j_call: TRBJ1-2
cdr3_aa: CASQRTGPLNYGYTF
cdr3_nt: TGTGCCAGTCAAAGGACAGGGCCTCTTAACTATGGCTACACCTTC

v_call: TRBV19
d_call: -
clone_size: few
j_call: TRBJ1-2
cdr3_aa: CASALAGTGTNYGYTF
cdr3_nt: TGTGCCAGCGCCTTGGCGGGGACGGGAACTAACTATGGCTACACCTTC

v_call: TRBV2
d_call: TRBD2
clone_size: -
j_call: TRBJ2-1
cdr3_aa: CASSDDGSGGVINEQFF
cdr3_nt: TGTGCCAGCAGTGATGATGGGAGCGGGGGTGTGATCAATGAGCAGTTCTTC

v_call: TRBV3-1/TRBV3-2
d_call: TRBD1
clone_size: many
j_call: TRBJ1-2
cdr3_aa: CASSLSGTGISGYTF
cdr3_nt: TGTGCCAGCAGCCTCTCCGGGACAGGGATTAGCGGCTACACCTTC

v_call: TRBV12-3/TRBV12-4
d_call: TRBD1
clone_size: -
j_call: TRBJ2-1
cdr3_aa: CASSFLLTGEQFF
cdr3_nt: TGTGCCAGCAGTTTCCTCCTGACAGGGGAGCAGTTCTTC

v_call: TRBV30
d_call: -
clone_size: -
j_call: TRBJ2-2
cdr3_aa: CAWSAAGHEAGELFF
cdr3_nt: TGTGCCTGGAGTGCCGCGGGCCACGAGGCGGGGGAGCTGTTTTTT

v_call: TRBV19
d_call: -
clone_size: -
j_call: TRBJ1-4
cdr3_aa: CASSILIGQSNEKLFF
cdr3_nt: TGTGCCAGTAGTATATTAATTGGACAGTCTAATGAAAAACTGTTTTTT

v_call: TRBV29-1
d_call: -
clone_size: -
j_call: TRBJ1-1
cdr3_aa: CSPYRQYPNTEAFF
cdr3_nt: TGCAGCCCTTATAGACAGTATCCGAACACTGAAGCTTTCTTT

v_call: TRBV6-2/TRBV6-3
d_call: -
clone_size: -
j_call: TRBJ2-7
cdr3_aa: CASSDQGYEQYF
cdr3_nt: TGTGCCAGCAGCGATCAGGGCTACGAGCAGTACTTC

v_call: TRBV18
d_call: -
clone_size: once
j_call: TRBJ1-4
cdr3_aa: CASSPSEKLFF
cdr3_nt: TGTGCCAGCTCACCAAGCGAAAAACTGTTTTTT

v_call: TRBV27
d_call: TRBD1
clone_size: -
j_call: TRBJ1-2
cdr3_aa: CASRHGPDRADGYTF
cdr3_nt: TGTGCCAGCAGACATGGACCCGACAGGGCCGACGGCTACACCTTC

v_call: TRBV18
d_call: TRBD1
clone_size: -
j_call: TRBJ1-1
cdr3_aa: CASSPGTGAEAFF
cdr3_nt: TGTGCCAGCTCACCCGGGACAGGGGCTGAAGCTTTCTTT

v_call: TRBV6-1
d_call: TRBD1
clone_size: -
j_call: TRBJ1-3
cdr3_aa: CASSAFSGQGLSGNTIYF
cdr3_nt: TGTGCCAGCAGTGCATTTTCGGGACAGGGGCTTTCTGGAAACACCATATATTTT

v_call: TRBV5-1
d_call: -
clone_size: -
j_call: TRBJ2-7
cdr3_aa: CASSLGGQGEAYEQYF
cdr3_nt: TGCGCCAGCAGCTTGGGTGGGCAGGGGGAGGCCTACGAGCAGTACTTC

v_call: TRBV6-2/TRBV6-3
d_call: TRBD1
clone_size: -
j_call: TRBJ1-5
cdr3_aa: CASSKQTGISNQPQHF
cdr3_nt: TGTGCCAGCAGTAAGCAGACAGGGATCTCTAATCAGCCCCAGCATTTT

v_call: TRBV11-3
d_call: -
clone_size: -
j_call: TRBJ1-5
cdr3_aa: CASSSRRGPLKRTIQPQHF
cdr3_nt: TGTGCCAGCAGCTCCCGTAGGGGTCCTTTGAAACGGACCATTCAGCCCCAGCATTTT

v_call: TRBV12-5
d_call: TRBD1
clone_size: -
j_call: TRBJ2-2
cdr3_aa: CASGRTGGSTGELFF
cdr3_nt: TGTGCTAGTGGTCGGACAGGGGGCAGCACCGGGGAGCTGTTTTTT

v_call: TRBV19
d_call: TRBD1
clone_size: -
j_call: TRBJ2-3
cdr3_aa: CASSIDRAGTASTDTQYF
cdr3_nt: TGTGCCAGTAGTATAGACCGGGCAGGGACAGCTAGCACAGATACGCAGTATTTT

v_call: TRBV6-2/TRBV6-3
d_call: -
clone_size: -
j_call: TRBJ1-1
cdr3_aa: CASSYSIQGNTEAFF
cdr3_nt: TGTGCCAGCAGTTACTCGATTCAGGGTAACACTGAAGCTTTCTTT

v_call: TRBV19
d_call: TRBD2
clone_size: -
j_call: TRBJ2-3
cdr3_aa: CASSMIAGGTDTQYF
cdr3_nt: TGTGCCAGTAGTATGATAGCGGGGGGCACAGATACGCAGTATTTT

v_call: TRBV6-5
d_call: TRBD2
clone_size: many
j_call: TRBJ2-7
cdr3_aa: CASRSIRTGGSEQYF
cdr3_nt: TGTGCCAGCAGGTCCATCCGGACGGGGGGAAGCGAGCAGTACTTC

v_call: TRBV6-2/TRBV6-3
d_call: -
clone_size: once
j_call: TRBJ2-7
cdr3_aa: CASSVTYEQYF
cdr3_nt: TGTGCCAGCAGTGTCACCTACGAGCAGTACTTC

v_call: TRBV28
d_call: -
clone_size: -
j_call: TRBJ2-7
cdr3_aa: CASRTYGISSYEQYF
cdr3_nt: TGTGCCAGCAGGACCTACGGGATTAGCTCCTACGAGCAGTACTTC

v_call: TRBV6-6
d_call: TRBD2
clone_size: once
j_call: TRBJ2-5
cdr3_aa: CASSYGSGRVQETQYF
cdr3_nt: TGTGCCAGCAGTTACGGCAGCGGGAGGGTCCAAGAGACCCAGTACTTC

v_call: TRBV9
d_call: TRBD2
clone_size: -
j_call: TRBJ2-5
cdr3_aa: CASSVAGTSGRETQYF
cdr3_nt: TGTGCCAGCAGCGTAGCCGGGACTAGCGGGAGGGAGACCCAGTACTTC

v_call: TRBV11-2
d_call: -
clone_size: -
j_call: TRBJ1-5
cdr3_aa: CASSLGSGGFQPQHF
cdr3_nt: TGTGCCAGCAGCTTAGGCTCAGGCGGGTTTCAGCCCCAGCATTTT